These 25 T cell receptor beta chains were sequenced from one sample in a study of PD-1 blockade in classical Hodgkin lymphoma. Each of the patients experienced relapse following autologous stem cell transplantation, and their brentuximab vedotin exposure differed. Generated by immunoSEQ multiplex PCR, the TCRdb table keeps only in-frame clones and is missing some. The data contain roughly 41,000 clones, around 88% of them singletons. Sequences were derived from peripheral blood mononuclear cells (PBMCs), sampled before the second cycle of nivolumab. These receptors were collected from a human donor with classical Hodgkin lymphoma.

This chain joins TRBV5-8 and TRBJ1-4; 7 bases line up with TRBD1. The ends lost 5 bases at V and 8 bases at J; junction bases unmatched: 9. The CDR3 contains 14 residues. Germline V gene data show CDR1 as SGHTS and CDR2 as YDEGEE. Written as DNA, the CDR3 is TGTGCCAGCAGTGTGACAGGGAGAGGAGAAAAACTGTTTTTT. Protein product: CASSVTGRGEKLFF.

The rearrangement links TRBV28 to TRBJ2-1, with 9 bases fitting TRBD1. The CDR3 runs to 16 residues. V was pared by 6 bases and J by 8 bases, with 14 bases of the junction left unmatched. In germline, CDR1 is MDHEN, CDR2 SYDVKM. The CDR3 loop is CASSKPATGGGDEQFF. The CDR3, as DNA: TGTGCCAGCAGCAAACCGGCAACAGGGGGCGGGGATGAGCAGTTCTTC.

The V and J genes are TRBV7-2 and TRBJ2-1; D call uncertain. The CDR3 has 15 residues. The V gene's germline CDR1 is SGHTA and CDR2 FQGNSA. V lost 8 bases and J 3 bases, leaving 17 bases between the germline ends. CDR3 sequence (DNA): TGTGCCAGCCTACCCCTCGCCTCAGACTACAATGAGCAGTTCTTC. Translated, it gives CASLPLASDYNEQFF.

As concerns this clone: Germline and junction disagree at one end, which may indicate a read error. CDR3 residues: CASSLTAGNTIYF. CDR3 nucleotides: TGTGCTAGCAGCTTAACGGCTGGAAACACCATATATTTT. The chain links TRBV7-7 to TRBJ1-3; no reliable D call. The CDR3 runs 13 residues. Per germline, CDR1 SSHAT and CDR2 FNYEAQ (reference sequence).

This chain uses TRBV13 with TRBJ2-7; 8 bases match TRBD2. CDR1 and CDR2 from the germline V gene are PRHDT and FYEKMQ (reference sequence). Trimming took 1 base from V and 6 from J; bases not matched to a gene: 5. The length of the CDR3 is 14 residues. CDR3 sequence (DNA): TGTGCCAGCAGCTTAGAGGCCGGGAGGGTCGAGCAGTACTTC. This codes for CASSLEAGRVEQYF.

The genes are TRBV10-3 and TRBJ2-3, with D perhaps TRBD2 (6 bases). The CDR3 extends over 14 amino acids. Trimming pared 5 bases from V and 2 bases from J, leaving 11 bases between. Germline V CDR1 and CDR2: ENHRY, SYGVKD. The CDR3 bases are TGTGCCATCAGTATAGCGGAGCTCACAGATACGCAGTATTTT. Residues: CAISIAELTDTQYF.

The chain has TRBV27 and TRBJ1-1; TRBD1 might be the D (6 bases). V lost 5 bases to trimming and J lost 4 bases, with 14 bases between them. The CDR3 sequence is 14 residues long. The germline V gene encodes CDR1 MNHEY and CDR2 SMNVEV (reference sequence). This chain's CDR3 is CASSVQGRGTEAFF. DNA for the CDR3: TGTGCCAGCAGTGTACAGGGCCGTGGCACTGAAGCTTTCTTT.

The gene calls are TRBV30 and TRBJ1-5; TRBD1 is a possible D gene (5 bases). Germline lookup yields CDR1 GTSNPN and CDR2 SVGIG (reference sequence). The V end was cut by 1 base, the J end by 5 bases, with 12 bases between. This CDR3 spans 14 amino acids. The CDR3 here is CAWSAGPPYQPQHF. Here the CDR3 DNA reads TGTGCCTGGAGTGCAGGGCCGCCGTATCAGCCCCAGCATTTT.

This chain uses TRBV11-3 with TRBJ2-3, with D perhaps matching TRBD1 or TRBD2 (7 bases each). The ends were cut back, 7 bases at V and 3 bases at J, with 17 bases in the middle. From germline, CDR1 is SGHNT and CDR2 YENEEA. The CDR3 totals 15 residues. CDR3 residues: CASTQRQGGTDTQYF. Written as DNA, the CDR3 is TGTGCCAGCACCCAGCGACAGGGAGGGACAGATACGCAGTATTTT.

Comments on this clone: Other DNA sequences in this sample translate to the same CDR3. J is TRBJ2-2 and V is TRBV9; 8 bases agree with TRBD1. This CDR3 region has 15 residues. Germline CDR1 and CDR2: SGDLS and YYNGEE. The trim removed 0 bases at V and 4 bases at J, leaving 2 bases unmatched. The CDR3 DNA reads TGTGCCAGCAGCGTAGAGACAGGGGCCACCGGGGAGCTGTTTTTT. Translated: CASSVETGATGELFF.

This clone occurred a few times. This chain uses TRBV10-1 with TRBJ2-3, with TRBD2 matching over 10 bases. Germline-derived CDR1 and CDR2 are WNHNN and SYGVQD (reference sequence). V gave up 4 bases and J gave up 2 bases; unmatched junction bases: 3. The CDR3 is 15 amino acids. CDR3 residues: CASSVLAGVTDTQYF. The CDR3 DNA reads TGCGCCAGCAGTGTTCTAGCGGGAGTCACAGATACGCAGTATTTT.

The gene calls are TRBV5-1 and TRBJ1-2; 7 nucleotides line up with TRBD1. Unmatched junction bases numbered 7, after V lost 8 bases and J lost 3 bases. The CDR3 is 13 residues long. Germline CDR1 is SGHRS and CDR2 is YFSETQ. The CDR3 sequence: CASQRDSHYGYTF. CDR3 nucleotides: TGCGCCAGTCAAAGGGACAGTCACTATGGCTACACCTTC.

The V and J genes are TRBV9 and TRBJ1-4, with 9 bases identical to TRBD1. Looked up from germline, CDR1 is SGDLS and CDR2 is YYNGEE. This CDR3 region has 14 residues. Trimming removed 2 bases from V and 7 bases from J; junction bases left unmatched: 3. The CDR3 DNA follows: TGTGCCAGCAGCGTCGGACAGGGGCGTGAAAAACTGTTTTTT. It specifies CASSVGQGREKLFF.

The chain couples TRBV5-4 to TRBJ1-1; D is uncertain. V was clipped by 0 bases and J by 0 bases, with 12 bases between them. The CDR3 sequence is 16 residues long. The germline CDR1 and CDR2 sequences are SGHNT and YYREEE (reference sequence). The CDR3 protein is CASSLDLGAMNTEAFF. CDR3 sequence (DNA): TGTGCCAGCAGCTTGGATCTTGGAGCCATGAACACTGAAGCTTTCTTT.

The CDR3 sequence is CASSLVIGTSHSGNTIYF. The DNA of the CDR3 is TGTGCCAGCAGCTTAGTCATCGGGACAAGCCATTCTGGAAACACCATATATTTT. J is TRBJ1-3 and V is TRBV7-8; D might be TRBD1 (6 bases). This CDR3 has 18 residues. CDR1 and CDR2 from the germline V gene are SGHVS and FQNEAQ. Trimming removed 1 base at V and 1 base at J, with 17 bases between. The full variable domain, with the rest looked up from reference TRBV7-8 and TRBJ1-3, is GAGVSQSPRYKVAKRGQDVALRCDPISGHVSLFWYQQALGQGPEFLTYFQNEAQLDKSGLPSDRFFAERPEGSVSTLKIQRTQQEDSAVYLCASSLVIGTSHSGNTIYFGEGSWLTVV.

The genes are TRBV14 and TRBJ2-3; 8 positions match TRBD1. Germline V gives CDR1 SGHDN, CDR2 FVKESK. Losses at the gene ends were 6 bases for V and 4 bases for J; bases not matched to a gene: 12. This CDR3 contains 16 residues. The CDR3 reads CASSAQGVYFADTQYF. CDR3 in DNA: TGTGCCAGCAGTGCACAGGGGGTATATTTTGCAGATACGCAGTATTTT.

The V call is TRBV5-1, the J call TRBJ2-7; 8 nucleotides align to TRBD1. Germline V gives CDR1 SGHRS, CDR2 YFSETQ. This CDR3 contains 17 residues. The junction had 16 bases not matched to a gene; V was cut back by 1 base and J by 7 bases. CDR3 coding DNA: TGCGCCAGCAGCTTGTTTCTCTCAGGGGGCGACTTAGGGGAGCAGTACTTC. Its protein is CASSLFLSGGDLGEQYF.

The J gene is TRBJ2-7, the V gene TRBV18; D tentatively fits TRBD1 or TRBD2 (9 bases each). CDR3 length: 20 residues. CDR1 is KGHSH, CDR2 LQKENI, per germline. The V gene lost 1 base and the J gene lost 2 bases, with 27 bases spanning the gap. The CDR3 reads CASSPRAGQGVAGVTYEQYF. DNA of the CDR3: TGTGCCAGCTCACCACGTGCGGGACAGGGCGTAGCGGGAGTGACCTACGAGCAGTACTTC.

The chain recombines TRBV9 with TRBJ2-3, with a possible D match to TRBD2 (5 bases). Germline V gene lookup returns CDR1 SGDLS and CDR2 YYNGEE. There are 14 residues in the CDR3. V lost 0 bases and J 6 bases, leaving 11 bases between the germline ends. CDR3 nucleotides: TGTGCCAGCAGCGTAGCGGGAACGAGGGATACGCAGTATTTT. Encoded protein: CASSVAGTRDTQYF.

The CDR3 reads CASSLGVGNQPQHF. The DNA for the CDR3 is TGTGCCAGCAGCTTGGGGGTTGGCAATCAGCCCCAGCATTTT. The chain has TRBV5-6 and TRBJ1-5; no clear D gene. V dropped 0 bases and J dropped 2 bases, with 6 bases sitting between them. Germline-derived CDR1 and CDR2 are SGHDT and YYEEEE. The CDR3 covers 14 residues.

The CDR3 region is CASSEPGLADTDTQYF. For the CDR3, the DNA is TGTGCCAGCAGTGAACCGGGACTAGCGGACACAGATACGCAGTATTTT. This chain uses TRBV2 with TRBJ2-3; 11 bases are a match to TRBD2. This CDR3 region has 16 residues. Trimming took 2 bases from V and 2 from J; bases not matched to a gene: 3. Per the germline V gene, CDR1 is SNHLY and CDR2 is FYNNEI.

This clone has only one observation. V and J are TRBV7-9 and TRBJ1-3; no definite D call. Germline V gene sequence: CDR1 SEHNR, CDR2 FQNEAQ (reference sequence). The CDR3 is 14 amino acids. V gave up 5 bases and J gave up 4 bases, with 12 bases separating them. CDR3 DNA: TGTGCCAGCAGCGGCTGGGCGACCGGAAACACCATATATTTT. Protein product: CASSGWATGNTIYF. Full variable domain (outside the CDR3, taken from reference TRBV7-9 and TRBJ1-3): DTGVSQNPRHKITKRGQNVTFRCDPISEHNRLYWYRQTLGQGPEFLTYFQNEAQLEKSRLLSDRFSAERPKGSFSTLEIQRTEQGDSAMYLCASSGWATGNTIYFGEGSWLTVV.

V usage is TRBV4-1 and J usage is TRBJ1-2; unclear D gene. Trimming took off 0 bases at V and 8 bases at J, with 10 bases between the two ends. The V gene's germline CDR1 is MGHRA and CDR2 YSYEKL. The CDR3 covers 13 residues. CDR3 DNA: TGCGCCAGCAGCCAAGAACCCCCTAGGGGCTACACCTTC. This sequence encodes CASSQEPPRGYTF.

This rearrangement joins TRBV2 to TRBJ2-1; perhaps D is TRBD1 or TRBD2 (5 bases each). The V gene's germline CDR1 is SNHLY and CDR2 FYNNEI. Trimming removed 2 bases at V and 9 bases at J, with 14 bases between. CDR3 length: 14 amino acids. Here the CDR3 reads CASSESGPAVEQFF. DNA for the CDR3: TGTGCCAGCAGTGAATCGGGGCCCGCGGTTGAGCAGTTCTTC.

The rearrangement joins TRBV18 to TRBJ1-2; D possibly corresponds to TRBD1 (5 bases). The V and J ends lost 2 bases and 4 bases respectively, with 14 bases between them. CDR1 and CDR2 from the germline V gene are KGHSH and LQKENI. This CDR3 spans 15 amino acids. CDR3 sequence: CASSPIEGYTYGYTF. The CDR3 DNA reads as TGTGCCAGCTCACCAATTGAGGGGTACACCTATGGCTACACCTTC.